Presented here are 20 T cell receptor beta chains from one specimen sequenced in a study of neurological immune-mediated disorders. TCRdb re-called the 5' RACE reads through MiXCR, storing one row per CDR3 protein. The data show more than 75,000 distinct CDR3 sequences, around 3.6% seen once. Sequences were obtained from PBMCs. The receptors come from a woman aged 50 to 60 with multiple sclerosis.

About this clonotype: Lacking the conserved final phenylalanine or tryptophan, this CDR3 likely reflects a read error. The chain has TRBV7-2 and TRBJ1-4; TRBD1 agrees at 9 bases. The germline CDR1 and CDR2 sequences are SGHTA and FQGNSA. CDR3 length: 15 residues. V gave up 3 bases and J gave up 1 base; unmatched junction bases: 0. CDR3 sequence: CASSLGQGTNEKLFC. CDR3 coding DNA: TGTGCCAGCAGCTTGGGACAGGGAACTAATGAAAAACTGTTTTGT.

There are many counts of this clonotype. This chain connects TRBV20-1 to TRBJ2-4; TRBD2 might be the D (5 bases). Trimming took 6 bases from V and 8 from J, leaving 17 bases between them. Germline CDR1 and CDR2: DFQATT and SNEGSKA (reference sequence). The CDR3 totals 13 residues. The CDR3 sequence: CSAWTWSTDIQYF. CDR3 nucleotide sequence: TGCAGTGCCTGGACTTGGTCCACGGACATTCAGTACTTC.

In its sample, this clonotype was seen many times. The chain combines TRBV10-3 with TRBJ2-3, with 11 positions matching TRBD2. CDR1 and CDR2 (germline): ENHRY, SYGVKD. V was pared by 3 bases and J by 2 bases, with 7 bases of the junction left unmatched. The CDR3 sequence is 17 residues long. The CDR3: CAISDLAGGLPTDTQYF. DNA for the CDR3: TGTGCCATCAGTGATCTAGCGGGGGGCCTCCCCACAGATACGCAGTATTTT.

This clonotype appeared many times. This chain connects TRBV13 to TRBJ1-3, with D possibly matching TRBD1 (5 bases). Trimming removed 1 base from V and 0 bases from J, with 7 bases in between. CDR1 and CDR2 from the germline V gene are PRHDT and FYEKMQ (reference sequence). There are 15 residues in the CDR3. The CDR3 DNA reads as TGTGCCAGCAGCTTAGTGGGGGTCTCTGGAAACACCATATATTTT. Its protein product is CASSLVGVSGNTIYF.

This clonotype was seen ten or more times. This chain joins TRBV20-1 and TRBJ2-3, with a weak D call TRBD1 (5 bases). V was pared by 0 bases and J by 6 bases, with 13 bases between. The CDR3 length is 14 residues. Germline V gene lookup returns CDR1 DFQATT and CDR2 SNEGSKA (reference sequence). CDR3 in amino acids: CSARDRRARDTQYF. CDR3 coding DNA: TGCAGTGCTAGAGATCGCAGGGCGAGGGATACGCAGTATTTT.

This clonotype was observed many times. The chain is built from TRBV9 and TRBJ2-7; 7 bases fit TRBD2. The V gene's germline CDR1 is SGDLS and CDR2 YYNGEE. V was pared by 0 bases and J by 7 bases, with 10 bases of the junction left unmatched. The CDR3 spans 15 residues. CDR3: CASSVAGTTVGEQYF. As DNA, the CDR3 is TGTGCCAGCAGCGTAGCGGGGACTACCGTCGGGGAGCAGTACTTC.

This clonotype showed up many times. V is TRBV4-3 and J is TRBJ2-4; no clear D. Germline V gene data show CDR1 as LGHNA and CDR2 as YSLEER. This CDR3 region has 15 residues. Trimming left V 0 bases short and J 3 bases short, with 9 bases between. CDR3 region: CASSQDPGSKNIQYF. CDR3 DNA: TGCGCCAGCAGCCAAGACCCCGGAAGCAAAAACATTCAGTACTTC.

This clonotype has at least ten counts. CDR3 residues: CASSPPPGWGETQYF. The CDR3 DNA follows: TGTGCCAGCAGTCCCCCCCCGGGTTGGGGCGAGACCCAGTACTTC. This chain connects TRBV12-3 or TRBV12-4 to TRBJ2-5, with a tentative D call TRBD1 (5 bases). V lost 5 bases, J lost 5 bases, and 18 bases lay in between. The length of the CDR3 is 15 residues.

Only a few counts were recorded for this clonotype. This may stem from a read error, because a much larger clone lies one nucleotide away. The chain links TRBV24-1 to TRBJ1-1; no definite D call. This CDR3 has 12 amino acids. Germline CDR1 reads KGHDR; CDR2 reads SFDVKD. The CDR3 spells CDTTSGNTEAFF. DNA for the CDR3: TGTGACACCACCTCAGGGAACACTGAAGCTTTCTTT.

This clonotype was observed at least ten times. The V call is TRBV6-1, the J call TRBJ2-3, with D perhaps given as TRBD1 or TRBD2 (6 bases each). V was cut by 6 bases and J by 0 bases, with 13 bases left in between. CDR1 is MNHNS, CDR2 SASEGT, per germline. The CDR3 sequence is 15 residues long. The CDR3 DNA reads as TGTGCCAGCAGAGGAGGGGGTATCAGCACAGATACGCAGTATTTT. Its translation is CASRGGGISTDTQYF.

This clonotype was counted ten times or more. The rearrangement uses TRBV6-2 or TRBV6-3 and TRBJ2-3, with 12 bases matching TRBD2. J gave up 5 bases and V 4 bases, and 13 bases lay outside the gene matches. The germline V gene has CDR1 MNHEY and CDR2 SVGEGT. This CDR3 is built from 18 residues. CDR3 amino acids: CASSSQAGLAGPGDTQYF. CDR3 in DNA: TGTGCCAGCAGTTCCCAAGCCGGACTAGCGGGGCCGGGAGATACGCAGTATTTT.

This clonotype was seen many times. The genes are TRBV6-5 and TRBJ1-6; possibly TRBD1 for D (5 bases). Germline loops: CDR1 MNHEY, CDR2 SVGAGI. V was trimmed by 6 bases and J by 0 bases, leaving 12 bases between them. This CDR3 contains 16 residues. As DNA, the CDR3 is TGTGCCAGCAGCTACGACAGCAGCTCCTATAATTCACCCCTCCACTTT. It encodes CASSYDSSSYNSPLHF.

This clonotype was picked up many times. The chain couples TRBV20-1 to TRBJ2-2; TRBD1 is a possible D gene (6 bases). The CDR3 runs 14 residues. Trimming took 6 bases from V and 5 from J, leaving 16 bases between them. Germline V gene lookup returns CDR1 DFQATT and CDR2 SNEGSKA (reference sequence). This chain's CDR3 is CSAPTSRGTGELFF. The DNA of the CDR3 is TGCAGTGCCCCGACGTCCAGGGGAACCGGGGAGCTGTTTTTT.

This clonotype was detected many times. This chain connects TRBV9 to TRBJ2-1; D ambiguous. The germline CDR1 and CDR2 sequences are SGDLS and YYNGEE. Deletions cut 0 bases from V and 0 bases from J, with 13 bases between. The CDR3 is 17 amino acids. CDR3: CASSVAFFTASYNEQFF. CDR3 in DNA: TGTGCCAGCAGCGTAGCTTTTTTCACTGCCTCCTACAATGAGCAGTTCTTC.

This clonotype was detected only a few times. This sequence joins TRBV4-3 and TRBJ2-7; the match to TRBD1 covers 7 bases. Germline-derived CDR1 and CDR2 are LGHNA and YSLEER. The V gene end was trimmed by 4 bases and the J gene end by 3 bases; junction bases not matched to a gene: 6. This CDR3 is 14 amino acids long. CDR3 protein: CASSLTGSIYEQYF. In DNA, the CDR3 is TGCGCCAGCAGCCTGACAGGGTCTATCTACGAGCAGTACTTC.

This clonotype was found many times. V gene TRBV5-1 combines with J gene TRBJ2-5; a possible D gene is TRBD1 (5 bases). The CDR3 consists of 13 residues. Trimming took 2 bases from V and 5 from J, leaving 10 bases between them. Per germline, CDR1 SGHRS and CDR2 YFSETQ. This chain's CDR3 is CASSFRELETQYF. CDR3 DNA: TGCGCCAGCAGCTTCAGGGAATTGGAGACCCAGTACTTC.

The table lists this clonotype with many counts. The chain combines TRBV3-1 with TRBJ2-7; D might be TRBD1 or TRBD2, each matching 5 bases. The CDR3 length is 13 residues. Between the trimmed V and J ends, which lost 4 bases and 0 bases, there was a span of 7 bases. From germline, CDR1 is LGHDT and CDR2 YNNKEL (reference sequence). The CDR3 DNA reads as TGTGCCAGCAGCCCGGGGCCCTCCTACGAGCAGTACTTC. Its translation is CASSPGPSYEQYF.

This clonotype was seen at least ten times. The chain joins TRBV20-1 to TRBJ2-1; no definite D call. Trimming shortened V by 2 bases and J by 7 bases, and 15 bases separated the two germline ends. Per the germline V gene, CDR1 is DFQATT and CDR2 is SNEGSKA (reference sequence). The CDR3 is 14 amino acids. This CDR3 reads CSARRDDGANEQFF. CDR3 in DNA: TGCAGTGCTAGAAGGGATGACGGCGCGAATGAGCAGTTCTTC.

This clonotype was observed many times. The chain joins TRBV5-1 to TRBJ2-5, with D hard to call. The germline gives CDR1 SGHRS, CDR2 YFSETQ. The CDR3 runs 13 residues. Trimming removed 1 base at V and 4 bases at J, with 8 bases between. The CDR3 nucleotides are TGCGCCAGCAGCTTGAGGATCGGAGAGACCCAGTACTTC. Its translation is CASSLRIGETQYF. The full variable domain, completed using reference TRBV5-1 and TRBJ2-5, is KAGVTQTPRYLIKTRGQQVTLSCSPISGHRSVSWYQQTPGQGLQFLFEYFSETQRNKGNFPGRFSGRQFSNSRSEMNVSTLELGDSALYLCASSLRIGETQYFGPGTRLLVL.

This clonotype has just a few counts. This sequence may be a read error, since a much larger clone differs from it by one base. The genes are TRBV20-1 and TRBJ1-3; 7 positions match TRBD1. This CDR3 has 12 amino acids. CDR1 and CDR2 (germline): DFQATT, SNEGSKA (reference sequence). The CDR3 DNA follows: TGCAGTGGCAGGGGGGCTGGAAAAACCATATATTTT. This gives the protein CSGRGAGKTIYF.